Each of the 8 T cell receptor beta chains below was sequenced from the same sample in a study of CD8+ T cells in alopecia areata. Following extraction, RNA underwent reverse transcription to cDNA, which served as the sequencing template. Clones were read by immunoSEQ multiplex PCR, and TCRdb kept only the in-frame ones, dropping some. The table shows some 130,000 clones, with about three fifths occurring only once. The sample consisted of CD4+ T cells sorted from blood, taken at week 0. Receptors originate from a human donor with alopecia areata.

Written as DNA, the CDR3 is TGTGCCTGGAGTCGGGGGCAGCAAGAGACCCAGTACTTC. Translated, it gives CAWSRGQQETQYF. The chain links TRBV30 to TRBJ2-5, with D perhaps matching TRBD1 or TRBD2 (6 bases each). This CDR3 spans 13 amino acids. Germline assignment: CDR1 GTSNPN and CDR2 SVGIG (reference sequence). Trimming stripped 2 bases from V and 2 bases from J, with 9 bases between.

V gene TRBV4-1 combines with J gene TRBJ2-7; D not resolved. The CDR3 is made up of 14 amino acids. The germline V gene has CDR1 MGHRA and CDR2 YSYEKL. Trimming removed 0 bases at V and 2 bases at J, with 8 bases between. The CDR3 bases are TGCGCCAGCAGCCAAGATACCAGAACCTACGAGCAGTACTTC. Residues: CASSQDTRTYEQYF.

This clone was counted only a few times. The rearrangement joins TRBV6-5 to TRBJ2-3, with D hard to call. V lost 2 bases and J 0 bases, leaving 12 bases between the germline ends. In germline, CDR1 is MNHEY, CDR2 SVGAGI. The CDR3 consists of 16 residues. Here the CDR3 reads CASSYPWSSSTDTQYF. DNA of the CDR3: TGTGCCAGCAGTTACCCGTGGTCGTCTAGCACAGATACGCAGTATTTT.

The V gene is TRBV2, the J gene TRBJ2-7, with TRBD1 identical over 10 bases. V gave up 6 bases and J gave up 0 bases; unmatched junction bases: 2. CDR1 and CDR2 (germline): SNHLY, FYNNEI. This CDR3 contains 14 residues. The DNA for the CDR3 is TGTGCCAGCAGCCGGGACAGGGGCTCCTACGAGCAGTACTTC. This codes for CASSRDRGSYEQYF. The full variable domain, rest sourced from reference TRBV2 and TRBJ2-7, is EPEVTQTPSHQVTQMGQEVILRCVPISNHLYFYWYRQILGQKVEFLVSFYNNEISEKSEIFDDQFSVERPDGSNFTLKIRSTKLEDSAMYFCASSRDRGSYEQYFGPGTRLTVT.

Concerning this clone: Other DNA sequences from this sample encode an identical CDR3 as well. V gene TRBV5-6 combines with J gene TRBJ2-5; no firm D call. Germline CDR1 and CDR2: SGHDT and YYEEEE. The length of the CDR3 is 11 residues. V lost 3 bases and J lost 5, with 5 bases in between. Here the CDR3 reads CASSSRETQYF. The DNA for the CDR3 is TGTGCCAGCAGCTCAAGGGAGACCCAGTACTTC.

This clone is a singleton in its sample. J is TRBJ2-3 and V is TRBV5-1; D not certain. Germline loops: CDR1 SGHRS, CDR2 YFSETQ. CDR3 length: 12 amino acids. The germline V and J ends were trimmed by 4 bases and 4 bases, with 7 bases remaining between them. The CDR3 nucleotides read TGCGCCAGCAGCCAGGACGCAGATACGCAGTATTTT. This sequence encodes CASSQDADTQYF.

This clone was detected a few times. The V gene is TRBV29-1, the J gene TRBJ2-5, with 10 bases matching TRBD1. With V trimmed by 7 bases and J by 4 bases, 6 bases remained unmatched. This CDR3 spans 13 amino acids. Germline CDR1 is SQVTM and CDR2 is ANQGSEA. CDR3 sequence reads: CSAGGQGRETQYF. The CDR3 DNA reads TGCAGCGCTGGGGGACAGGGGAGAGAGACCCAGTACTTC.

This chain joins TRBV30 and TRBJ1-1, with D possibly matching TRBD1 (6 bases). CDR3 length: 13 amino acids. The V end lost 4 bases, the J end lost 10 bases, and 19 bases lay between the germline ends. Germline V gives CDR1 GTSNPN, CDR2 SVGIG (reference sequence). This CDR3 reads CAWIGRGRGGAFF. The DNA of the CDR3 is TGTGCCTGGATCGGACGGGGCAGGGGCGGAGCTTTCTTT.